The 29 T cell receptor beta chains given below trace back to one sample, sequenced in a study of CD8 T cells in Susac syndrome. cDNA came from approximately 0.5 to 1 ug RNA primed by random hexamers. TCRdb called the immunoSEQ multiplex PCR reads again in MiXCR, with one record for every CDR3 protein. This table has about 150,000 distinct CDR3 sequences, roughly nine tenths appearing once. The specimen was CD4+ T cells from PBMCs. Receptors originate from a human donor in good health.

V is TRBV20-1 and J is TRBJ2-7; TRBD1 aligns across 9 bases. Looked up from germline, CDR1 is DFQATT and CDR2 is SNEGSKA (reference sequence). The junction had 12 bases not matched to a gene; V was cut back by 7 bases and J by 2 bases. The CDR3 runs to 15 residues. This CDR3 is CSVSQRQGVAYEQYF. CDR3 sequence (DNA): TGCAGTGTAAGCCAACGACAGGGGGTGGCCTACGAGCAGTACTTC.

This rearrangement joins TRBV5-1 to TRBJ2-1; D call uncertain. V was trimmed by 4 bases and J by 8 bases, leaving 13 bases between them. Germline V lookup: CDR1 SGHRS, CDR2 YFSETQ. The CDR3 loop spans 13 amino acids. The CDR3 nucleotides are TGCGCCAGCAGCCCCGACCGACCCGATGAGCAGTTCTTC. This encodes CASSPDRPDEQFF.

J is TRBJ1-1 and V is TRBV20-1, with 7 positions matching TRBD1. In germline, CDR1 is DFQATT, CDR2 SNEGSKA (reference sequence). This CDR3 is 15 amino acids long. V lost 0 bases to trimming and J lost 3 bases; unmatched junction nucleotides: 7. The CDR3, as DNA: TGCAGTGCTAGAGATGGGGGCAGGGGGGACACTGAAGCTTTCTTT. Its protein is CSARDGGRGDTEAFF.

The chain has TRBV4-2 and TRBJ2-7; 8 bases match TRBD1. Germline V gene sequence: CDR1 LGHNA, CDR2 YNFKEQ. CDR3 length equals 15 residues. V shed 3 bases, J shed 2 bases, and the junction held 6 bases outside the gene matches. CDR3 residues: CASSHSPRGPYEQYF. In nucleotides, the CDR3 is TGTGCCAGCAGCCACTCCCCCAGGGGGCCCTACGAGCAGTACTTC.

This clonotype was counted a few times. A read error may produce the germline difference seen at one junction end. The V and J genes are TRBV5-1 and TRBJ2-7; possible D gene TRBD2, 6 bases. CDR1 is SGHRS, CDR2 YFSETQ, per germline. The CDR3 spans 14 residues. CDR3 DNA sequence: TGTGCCAGCAGTCCCGGGACCGGAGGGTACGAGCAGTACTTC. This encodes CASSPGTGGYEQYF.

The rearrangement joins TRBV7-2 to TRBJ2-4; D uncertain. V was pared by 5 bases and J by 3 bases, with 14 bases between. This CDR3 has 15 residues. CDR1 and CDR2 (germline): SGHTA, FQGNSA. The CDR3 DNA sequence: TGTGCCAGCAGCCCTCAGGTATCGGGCAAAAACATTCAGTACTTC. Its protein is CASSPQVSGKNIQYF.

This sequence joins TRBV28 and TRBJ2-1, with a possible D match to TRBD1 (5 bases). The CDR3 runs to 15 residues. V lost 10 bases and J lost 1, with 17 bases in between. CDR1 and CDR2 from the germline V gene are MDHEN and SYDVKM. The CDR3 DNA follows: TGTGCCACCTCTCCACCTGGGGCTTCCTACAATGAGCAGTTCTTC. Translation: CATSPPGASYNEQFF. Variable domain in full (rest from reference TRBV28 and TRBJ2-1): DVKVTQSSRYLVKRTGEKVFLECVQDMDHENMFWYRQDPGLGLRLIYFSYDVKMKEKGDIPEGYSVSREKKERFSLILESASTNQTSMYLCATSPPGASYNEQFFGPGTRLTVL.

The V call is TRBV30, the J call TRBJ1-4, with D possibly being TRBD1 (5 bases). Germline V lookup: CDR1 GTSNPN, CDR2 SVGIG (reference sequence). This CDR3 has 13 residues. V was trimmed by 0 bases and J by 9 bases, leaving 11 bases between them. CDR3 coding DNA: TGTGCCTGGAGTGTACTCGCAGGGCAAAAACTGTTTTTT. It translates to CAWSVLAGQKLFF.

This chain connects TRBV5-1 to TRBJ2-1; no firm D call. The CDR3 runs to 16 residues. The V gene's germline CDR1 is SGHRS and CDR2 YFSETQ. V gave up 0 bases and J gave up 5 bases, with 15 bases separating them. This CDR3 reads CASSLEVLQKNNEQFF. The CDR3 bases are TGCGCCAGCAGCTTGGAAGTCCTGCAGAAAAACAATGAGCAGTTCTTC. Variable domain in full (rest from reference TRBV5-1 and TRBJ2-1): KAGVTQTPRYLIKTRGQQVTLSCSPISGHRSVSWYQQTPGQGLQFLFEYFSETQRNKGNFPGRFSGRQFSNSRSEMNVSTLELGDSALYLCASSLEVLQKNNEQFFGPGTRLTVL.

The chain is built from TRBV29-1 and TRBJ1-1, with D maybe TRBD1 (5 bases). The V and J ends lost 7 bases and 4 bases respectively, with 16 bases between them. CDR3 length: 13 residues. The germline V gene has CDR1 SQVTM and CDR2 ANQGSEA. CDR3 protein: CSALIAGGTEAFF. The CDR3 DNA sequence: TGCAGCGCTCTGATCGCCGGGGGCACTGAAGCTTTCTTT. Full variable domain (missing parts from reference TRBV29-1 and TRBJ1-1): SAVISQKPSRDICQRGTSLTIQCQVDSQVTMMFWYRQQPGQSLTLIATANQGSEATYESGFVIDKFPISRPNLTFSTLTVSNMSPEDSSIYLCSALIAGGTEAFFGQGTRLTVV.

J is TRBJ1-1 and V is TRBV7-9; D unclear. Germline lookup yields CDR1 SEHNR and CDR2 FQNEAQ (reference sequence). The CDR3 loop spans 13 amino acids. Deletions cut 10 bases from V and 3 bases from J, with 15 bases between. This CDR3 is CATGRDIDTEAFF. The CDR3 nucleotides read TGTGCCACCGGGCGGGATATTGACACTGAAGCTTTCTTT. The complete variable domain, with remaining parts taken from reference TRBV7-9 and TRBJ1-1, reads DTGVSQNPRHKITKRGQNVTFRCDPISEHNRLYWYRQTLGQGPEFLTYFQNEAQLEKSRLLSDRFSAERPKGSFSTLEIQRTEQGDSAMYLCATGRDIDTEAFFGQGTRLTVV.

The chain carries TRBV18 and TRBJ1-3, with D possibly being TRBD1 (6 bases). CDR3 size: 14 residues. V was cut by 5 bases and J by 4 bases, with 12 bases left in between. Germline assignment: CDR1 KGHSH and CDR2 LQKENI. The CDR3 protein is CASSNRDGGNTIYF. The CDR3, as DNA: TGTGCCAGCTCAAACAGGGACGGCGGAAACACCATATATTTT.

This clonotype was observed once. The rearrangement uses TRBV6-6 and TRBJ1-4; D is unresolved. Looked up from germline, CDR1 is MNHNY and CDR2 is SVGAGI (reference sequence). The V gene lost 3 bases and the J gene lost 0 bases, with 11 bases spanning the gap. This CDR3 region has 16 residues. In DNA form, the CDR3 reads TGTGCCAGCAGTTATTGGCAGGATGCAACTAATGAAAAACTGTTTTTT. This gives the protein CASSYWQDATNEKLFF.

V and J are TRBV5-1 and TRBJ1-5; D remains unclear. The CDR3 has 14 residues. V was trimmed by 0 bases and J by 9 bases, leaving 13 bases between them. Per germline, CDR1 SGHRS and CDR2 YFSETQ. CDR3 residues: CASSLGVGPGPQHF. CDR3 DNA: TGCGCCAGCAGCTTGGGCGTGGGTCCAGGGCCCCAGCATTTT.

The rearrangement links TRBV7-2 to TRBJ1-6, with D unclear. V lost 8 bases, J lost 5 bases, and 10 bases lay in between. Germline V gene data show CDR1 as SGHTA and CDR2 as FQGNSA. The CDR3 is 13 residues long. As DNA, the CDR3 is TGTGCCAGCGCGGAAGGGAATAATTCACCCCTCCACTTT. It yields the protein CASAEGNNSPLHF.

The chain combines TRBV24-1 with TRBJ2-1; weak D call: TRBD2 (6 bases). Germline V CDR1 and CDR2: KGHDR, SFDVKD. V lost 2 bases and J lost 5, with 12 bases in between. This CDR3 comprises 15 residues. The CDR3 nucleotides are TGTGCCACCAGTGATTCGAGGACTACTCACAATGAGCAGTTCTTC. It translates to CATSDSRTTHNEQFF.

The chain carries TRBV12-3 or TRBV12-4 and TRBJ2-5; no clear D gene. V was shortened by 10 bases and J by 4 bases, with 10 bases between the two germline ends. The CDR3 covers 11 residues. The CDR3 protein is CATSRGETQYF. CDR3 nucleotides: TGTGCCACCTCCCGAGGAGAGACCCAGTACTTC.

This chain uses TRBV11-1 with TRBJ2-4; a weak D match, TRBD2 (6 bases). This CDR3 has 16 residues. Germline V CDR1 and CDR2: SGHAT, FQDESV (reference sequence). V was clipped by 5 bases and J by 0 bases, with 14 bases between them. The CDR3 sequence is CASSERGRLAKNIQYF. The CDR3, as DNA: TGTGCCAGCAGCGAACGTGGGAGGTTAGCCAAAAACATTCAGTACTTC.

This sequence joins TRBV5-1 and TRBJ2-1; D might be TRBD1 (5 bases). The CDR3 has 14 amino acids. Looked up from germline, CDR1 is SGHRS and CDR2 is YFSETQ. With 4 bases removed from V and 4 bases from J, the gap between germline ends came to 12 bases. The CDR3: CASSTSTGYNEQFF. In DNA, the CDR3 is TGCGCCAGCAGCACCTCCACAGGATACAATGAGCAGTTCTTC.

The rearrangement links TRBV30 to TRBJ1-6; 7 positions match TRBD1. From germline, CDR1 is GTSNPN and CDR2 SVGIG (reference sequence). This CDR3 is built from 13 residues. The V gene end was trimmed by 5 bases and the J gene end by 6 bases; junction bases not matched to a gene: 4. The CDR3 spells CAWGGTVNSPLHF. The DNA of the CDR3 is TGTGCCTGGGGGGGGACAGTTAATTCACCCCTCCACTTT.

The gene calls are TRBV7-3 and TRBJ2-6; no definite D call. Germline assignment: CDR1 SGHTA and CDR2 FQGTGA. Trimming shortened V by 7 bases and J by 0 bases, and 7 bases separated the two germline ends. The CDR3 is 14 residues long. CDR3 DNA sequence: TGTGCCAGCAACCGGAACTCTGGGGCCAACGTCCTGACTTTC. This encodes CASNRNSGANVLTF.

This clonotype was seen a single time. The rearrangement uses TRBV3-1 and TRBJ2-5; D may correspond to TRBD1 or TRBD2 (5 bases each). The V end was cut by 4 bases, the J end by 5 bases, with 11 bases between. CDR3 length: 13 residues. Germline CDR1 and CDR2: LGHDT and YNNKEL (reference sequence). CDR3 nucleotide sequence: TGTGCCAGCAGCCCGGGGCTGGTGGAGACCCAGTACTTC. It encodes CASSPGLVETQYF.

This rearrangement joins TRBV12-3 or TRBV12-4 to TRBJ2-3, with 7 positions matching TRBD1. V shed 5 bases, J shed 4 bases, and the junction held 6 bases outside the gene matches. This CDR3 region has 14 residues. CDR3 in amino acids: CASSLGQSPDTQYF. For the CDR3, the DNA is TGTGCCAGCAGTCTGGGACAGTCGCCAGATACGCAGTATTTT.

The V gene is TRBV19, the J gene TRBJ2-3; D unclear. V dropped 11 bases and J dropped 2 bases, with 17 bases sitting between them. The germline CDR1 and CDR2 sequences are LNHDA and SQIVND (reference sequence). This CDR3 has 14 amino acids. The CDR3 region is CASRLDTNTDTQYF. CDR3 in DNA: TGTGCCTCTCGCCTAGACACCAACACAGATACGCAGTATTTT.

The rearrangement links TRBV27 to TRBJ2-2; TRBD2 is a possible D gene (6 bases). Germline assignment: CDR1 MNHEY and CDR2 SMNVEV (reference sequence). V lost 8 bases to trimming and J lost 4 bases, with 14 bases between them. This CDR3 contains 14 residues. For the CDR3, the DNA is TGTGCCAGCCGCGGGGCGGCTCGCACCGGGGAGCTGTTTTTT. This codes for CASRGAARTGELFF.

This clonotype was picked up one time. The chain is built from TRBV7-2 and TRBJ2-1; 8 positions agree with TRBD2. Germline V gives CDR1 SGHTA, CDR2 FQGNSA. The ends lost 5 bases at V and 7 bases at J; junction bases unmatched: 13. The CDR3 is made up of 16 amino acids. Here the CDR3 DNA reads TGTGCCAGCAGCGTCCTTCCCAGCGGGAGCTTAAATGAGCAGTTCTTC. This gives the protein CASSVLPSGSLNEQFF.

This clonotype was recorded once. V is TRBV29-1 and J is TRBJ2-1; TRBD1 aligns across 12 bases. The CDR3 runs 15 residues. The V and J ends lost 6 bases and 6 bases, in that order; junction bases with no gene match: 9. Germline V gene data show CDR1 as SQVTM and CDR2 as ANQGSEA. The CDR3 DNA reads TGCAGCGTCCCCACCGGGACAGGGGGCTTCAATGAGCAGTTCTTC. As protein: CSVPTGTGGFNEQFF.

The rearrangement joins TRBV3-1 to TRBJ2-1, with TRBD2 matching 8 bases. The trim removed 3 bases at V and 9 bases at J, leaving 7 bases unmatched. From germline, CDR1 is LGHDT and CDR2 YNNKEL (reference sequence). CDR3 length: 14 residues. This chain's CDR3 is CASSHSGTRSEQFF. The DNA for the CDR3 is TGTGCCAGCAGCCACAGCGGGACTAGGAGTGAGCAGTTCTTC.

The chain's CDR3 is CSARAGGAYNEQFF. The CDR3 DNA reads TGCAGTGCTAGAGCCGGGGGGGCCTACAATGAGCAGTTCTTC. The chain combines TRBV20-1 with TRBJ2-1; 8 bases line up with TRBD2. The CDR3 covers 14 residues. Germline lookup yields CDR1 DFQATT and CDR2 SNEGSKA (reference sequence). V dropped 1 base and J dropped 2; count of bases not matched to a gene: 1.